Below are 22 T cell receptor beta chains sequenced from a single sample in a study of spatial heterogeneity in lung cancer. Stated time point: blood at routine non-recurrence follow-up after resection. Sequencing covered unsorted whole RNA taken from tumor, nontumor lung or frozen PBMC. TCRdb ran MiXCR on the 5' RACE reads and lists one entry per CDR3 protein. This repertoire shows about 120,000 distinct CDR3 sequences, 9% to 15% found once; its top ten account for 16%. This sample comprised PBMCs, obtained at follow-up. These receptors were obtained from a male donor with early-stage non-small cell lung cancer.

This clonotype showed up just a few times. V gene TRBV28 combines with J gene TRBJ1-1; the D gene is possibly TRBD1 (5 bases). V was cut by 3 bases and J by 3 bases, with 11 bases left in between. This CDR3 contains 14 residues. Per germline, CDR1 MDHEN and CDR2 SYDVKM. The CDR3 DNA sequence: TGTGCCAGCAGTTTCTTGGGGCAGGACACTGAAGCTTTCTTT. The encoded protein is CASSFLGQDTEAFF.

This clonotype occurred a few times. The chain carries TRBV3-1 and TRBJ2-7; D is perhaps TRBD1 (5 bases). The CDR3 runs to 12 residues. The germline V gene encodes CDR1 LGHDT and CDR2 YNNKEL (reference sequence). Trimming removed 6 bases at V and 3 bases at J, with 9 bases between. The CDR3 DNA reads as TGTGCCAGCAGTCCCACAGGCTACGAGCAGTACTTC. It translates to CASSPTGYEQYF.

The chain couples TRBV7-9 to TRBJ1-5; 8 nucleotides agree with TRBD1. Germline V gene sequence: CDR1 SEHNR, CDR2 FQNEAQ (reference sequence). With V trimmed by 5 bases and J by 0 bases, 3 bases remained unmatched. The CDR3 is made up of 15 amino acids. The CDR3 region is CASSIGTGSNQPQHF. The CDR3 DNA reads TGTGCCAGCAGCATCGGGACAGGTAGCAATCAGCCCCAGCATTTT.

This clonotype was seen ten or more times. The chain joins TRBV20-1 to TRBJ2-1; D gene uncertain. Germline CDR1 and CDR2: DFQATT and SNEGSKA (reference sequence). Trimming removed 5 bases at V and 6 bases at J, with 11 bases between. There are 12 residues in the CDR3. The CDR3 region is CSAAHRSNEQFF. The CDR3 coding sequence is TGCAGTGCTGCACATCGGAGCAATGAGCAGTTCTTC.

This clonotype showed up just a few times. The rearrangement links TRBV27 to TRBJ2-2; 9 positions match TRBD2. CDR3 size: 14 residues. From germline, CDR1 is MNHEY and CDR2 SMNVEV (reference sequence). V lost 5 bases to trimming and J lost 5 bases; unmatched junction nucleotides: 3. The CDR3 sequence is CASSPRGGTGELFF. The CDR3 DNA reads TGTGCCAGCAGTCCGCGGGGGGGTACCGGGGAGCTGTTTTTT.

The CDR3 bases are TGTGCCAGCAGTTTAGACGGACAGGGGGCAGAGACCCAGTACTTC. Translation: CASSLDGQGAETQYF. The chain recombines TRBV12-3 or TRBV12-4 with TRBJ2-5; TRBD1 matches 11 bases. CDR3 size: 15 residues. Trimming at V came to 1 base and at J to 4 bases, leaving 2 bases not matched to a gene.

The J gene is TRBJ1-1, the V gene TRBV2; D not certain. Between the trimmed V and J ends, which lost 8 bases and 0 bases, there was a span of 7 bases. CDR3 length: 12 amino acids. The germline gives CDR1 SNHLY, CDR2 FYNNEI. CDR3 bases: TGTGCCAGCCATAGGTTGAACACTGAAGCTTTCTTT. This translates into CASHRLNTEAFF. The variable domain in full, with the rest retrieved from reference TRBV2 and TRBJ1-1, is EPEVTQTPSHQVTQMGQEVILRCVPISNHLYFYWYRQILGQKVEFLVSFYNNEISEKSEIFDDQFSVERPDGSNFTLKIRSTKLEDSAMYFCASHRLNTEAFFGQGTRLTVV.

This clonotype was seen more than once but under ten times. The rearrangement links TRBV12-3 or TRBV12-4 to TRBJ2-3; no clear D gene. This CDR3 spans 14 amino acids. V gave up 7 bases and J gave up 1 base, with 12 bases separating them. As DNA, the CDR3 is TGTGCCAGCAACTCCCTCGGCGGCACAGATACGCAGTATTTT. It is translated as CASNSLGGTDTQYF.

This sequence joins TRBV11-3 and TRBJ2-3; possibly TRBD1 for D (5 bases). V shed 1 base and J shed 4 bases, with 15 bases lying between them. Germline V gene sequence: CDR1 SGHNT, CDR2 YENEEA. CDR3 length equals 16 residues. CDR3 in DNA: TGTGCCAGCAGCTTAGTATCCAGGGCCTCATCAGATACGCAGTATTTT. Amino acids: CASSLVSRASSDTQYF.

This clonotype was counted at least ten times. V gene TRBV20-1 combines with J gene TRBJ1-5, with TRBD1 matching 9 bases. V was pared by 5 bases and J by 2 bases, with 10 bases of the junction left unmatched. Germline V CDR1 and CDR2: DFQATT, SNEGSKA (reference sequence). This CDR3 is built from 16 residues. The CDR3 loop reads CSASKQGAWGNQPQHF. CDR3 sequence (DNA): TGCAGTGCTTCCAAACAGGGGGCTTGGGGCAATCAGCCCCAGCATTTT.

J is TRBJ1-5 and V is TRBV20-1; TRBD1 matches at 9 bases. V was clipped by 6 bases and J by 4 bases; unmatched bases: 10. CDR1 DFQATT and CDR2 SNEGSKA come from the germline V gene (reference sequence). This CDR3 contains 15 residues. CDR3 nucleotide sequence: TGCAGTGCCGGGACAGGGCGTGGAAGGAATCAGCCCCAGCATTTT. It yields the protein CSAGTGRGRNQPQHF.

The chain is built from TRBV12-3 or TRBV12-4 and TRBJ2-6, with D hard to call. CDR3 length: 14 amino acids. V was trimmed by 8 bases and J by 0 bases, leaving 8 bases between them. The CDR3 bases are TGTGCCAGCCTTCTGTCCTCTGGGGCCAACGTCCTGACTTTC. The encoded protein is CASLLSSGANVLTF.

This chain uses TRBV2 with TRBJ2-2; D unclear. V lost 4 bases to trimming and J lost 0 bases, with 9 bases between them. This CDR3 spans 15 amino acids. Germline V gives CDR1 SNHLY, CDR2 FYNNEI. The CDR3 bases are TGTGCCAGCAGTGGAAGACCGACGAACACCGGGGAGCTGTTTTTT. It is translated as CASSGRPTNTGELFF.

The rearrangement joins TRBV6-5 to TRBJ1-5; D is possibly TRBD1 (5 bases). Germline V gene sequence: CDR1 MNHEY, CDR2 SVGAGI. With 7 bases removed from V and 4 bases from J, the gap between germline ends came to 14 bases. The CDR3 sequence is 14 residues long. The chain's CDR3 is CASTKQGGNQPQHF. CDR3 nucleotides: TGTGCCAGCACCAAGCAGGGAGGAAATCAGCCCCAGCATTTT.

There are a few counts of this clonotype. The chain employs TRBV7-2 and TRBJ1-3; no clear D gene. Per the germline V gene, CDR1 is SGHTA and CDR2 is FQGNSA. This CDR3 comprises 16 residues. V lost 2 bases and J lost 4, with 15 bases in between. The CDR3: CASSLFGFDLGNTIYF. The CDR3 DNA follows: TGTGCCAGCAGCTTATTTGGCTTCGACTTGGGAAACACCATATATTTT.

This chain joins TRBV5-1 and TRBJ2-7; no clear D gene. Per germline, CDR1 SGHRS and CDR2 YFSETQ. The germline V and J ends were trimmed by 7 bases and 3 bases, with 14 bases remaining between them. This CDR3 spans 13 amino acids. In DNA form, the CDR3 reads TGCGCCAGCGATATACTGGCCGGCTACGAGCAGTACTTC. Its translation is CASDILAGYEQYF.

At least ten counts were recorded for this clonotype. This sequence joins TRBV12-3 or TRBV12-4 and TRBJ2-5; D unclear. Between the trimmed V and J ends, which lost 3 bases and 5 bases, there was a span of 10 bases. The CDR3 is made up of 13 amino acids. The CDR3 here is CASSFFGPETQYF. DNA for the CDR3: TGTGCCAGCAGTTTTTTTGGCCCGGAGACCCAGTACTTC.

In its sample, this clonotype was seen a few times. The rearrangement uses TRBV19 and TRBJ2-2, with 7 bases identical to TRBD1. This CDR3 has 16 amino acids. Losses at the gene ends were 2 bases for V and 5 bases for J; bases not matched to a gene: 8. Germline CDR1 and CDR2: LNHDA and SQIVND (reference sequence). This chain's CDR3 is CASSIPKGAGTGELFF. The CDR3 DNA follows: TGTGCCAGTAGTATACCAAAGGGGGCAGGTACCGGGGAGCTGTTTTTT. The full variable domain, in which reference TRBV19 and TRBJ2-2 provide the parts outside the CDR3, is DGGITQSPKYLFRKEGQNVTLSCEQNLNHDAMYWYRQDPGQGLRLIYYSQIVNDFQKGDIAEGYSVSREKKESFPLTVTSAQKNPTAFYLCASSIPKGAGTGELFFGEGSRLTVL.

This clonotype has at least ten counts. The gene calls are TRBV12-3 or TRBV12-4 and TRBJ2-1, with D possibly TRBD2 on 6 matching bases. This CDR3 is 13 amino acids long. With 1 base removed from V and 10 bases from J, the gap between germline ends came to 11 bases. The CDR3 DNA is TGTGCCAGCAGTTTAGGAAGCGGGTTAGAGCAGTTCTTC. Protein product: CASSLGSGLEQFF.

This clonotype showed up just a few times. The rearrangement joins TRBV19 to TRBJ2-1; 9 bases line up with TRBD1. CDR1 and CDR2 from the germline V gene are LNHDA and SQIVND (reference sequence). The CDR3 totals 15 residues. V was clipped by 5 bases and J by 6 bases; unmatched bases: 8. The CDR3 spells CASSGDRAFANEQFF. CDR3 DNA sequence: TGTGCCAGTAGTGGGGACAGGGCTTTTGCCAATGAGCAGTTCTTC.

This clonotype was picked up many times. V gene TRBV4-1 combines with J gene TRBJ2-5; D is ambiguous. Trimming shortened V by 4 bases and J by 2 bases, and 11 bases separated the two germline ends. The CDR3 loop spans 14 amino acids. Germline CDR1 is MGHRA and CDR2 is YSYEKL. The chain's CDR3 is CASSRLAVQETQYF. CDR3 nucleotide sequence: TGCGCCAGCAGCCGATTAGCAGTACAAGAGACCCAGTACTTC.

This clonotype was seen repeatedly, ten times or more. The CDR3 sequence: CSVGTGGDQPQHF. The CDR3, as DNA: TGCAGCGTTGGGACAGGGGGCGATCAGCCCCAGCATTTT. The V and J genes are TRBV29-1 and TRBJ1-5; the match to TRBD1 covers 11 bases. V trimming: 4 bases; J trimming: 5 bases; junction bases outside the gene matches: 1. The CDR3 spans 13 residues. Germline values: CDR1 SQVTM, CDR2 ANQGSEA.